The source of this TCR beta chain is a study of blood T cell repertoires in COVID-19. The CDR3 runs 13 residues. The ends lost 5 bases at V and 7 bases at J; junction bases unmatched: 4. Looked up from germline, CDR1 is LGHDT and CDR2 is YNNKEL (reference sequence). Assay: immunoSEQ multiplex PCR; the TCRdb copy retains only in-frame clones and omits some. The data show over 110,000 clones, with around 79% seen just once and about 3.6% held by the top ten. This TCR derives from a man in his 60s with acute or convalescent COVID-19. The V call is TRBV3-1 (or the pseudogene TRBV3-2), the J call TRBJ2-2; 7 bases match TRBD1. Sequencing was carried out using peripheral blood. CDR3 sequence: CASSNTGVGELFF. Here the CDR3 DNA reads TGTGCCAGCAGCAACACAGGGGTCGGGGAGCTGTTTTTT.